The rows below give T cell receptor beta chains drawn from one sample of a study of shared clonotypes between healthy human individuals. Produced via immunoSEQ multiplex PCR; TCRdb's table is partial and in-frame only. The sample shows roughly 2 million clones, about 95% of them seen only once. The sequenced sample consisted of naive CD8+ T cells sorted from blood. The source is a man younger than 30 in good health. Both conserved end residues are part of each CDR3. A D gene is named only where the DNA matches it firmly. The size field is filled for only some rows; it gives once, few, many or a size class.

J: TRBJ1-2; size: once; D: .; V: TRBV4-1; length: 17; CDR3: CASSQIVTGGTNYGYTF; DNA: TGCGCCAGCAGCCAGATCGTGACCGGGGGAACTAACTATGGCTACACCTTC
J: TRBJ1-1; size: .; D: .; V: TRBV10-3; length: 16; CDR3: CAISDVGAEGDTEAFF; DNA: TGTGCCATCAGTGACGTAGGAGCGGAGGGCGACACTGAAGCTTTCTTT
J: TRBJ2-7; size: .; D: .; V: TRBV28; length: 12; CDR3: CASSFRELGQYF; DNA: TGTGCCAGCAGTTTCAGGGAGCTCGGGCAGTACTTC
J: TRBJ1-2; size: .; D: .; V: TRBV6-1; length: 13; CDR3: CASGMGDNYGYTF; DNA: TGTGCCAGCGGTATGGGGGACAACTATGGCTACACCTTC
J: TRBJ2-7; size: .; D: .; V: TRBV11-2; length: 15; CDR3: CASSLVDGREYEQYF; DNA: TGTGCCAGCAGCTTAGTCGACGGCAGGGAGTACGAGCAGTACTTC
J: TRBJ1-1; size: .; D: .; V: TRBV27; length: 14; CDR3: CASSLNRLNTEAFF; DNA: TGTGCCAGCAGTTTGAACAGACTAAACACTGAAGCTTTCTTT
J: TRBJ2-7; size: .; D: .; V: TRBV6-1; length: 15; CDR3: CASSEGEVLAYEQYF; DNA: TGTGCCAGCAGTGAAGGTGAAGTCCTAGCCTACGAGCAGTACTTC
J: TRBJ2-7; size: .; D: TRBD1; V: TRBV15; length: 17; CDR3: CATSRDPDREDSYEQYF; DNA: TGTGCCACCAGCAGAGATCCCGACAGGGAAGACTCCTACGAGCAGTACTTC
J: TRBJ2-7; size: .; D: TRBD2; V: TRBV29-1; length: 14; CDR3: CSVETPSGTYEQYF; DNA: TGCAGCGTTGAAACGCCTAGCGGAACCTACGAGCAGTACTTC
J: TRBJ1-1; size: once; D: .; V: TRBV28; length: 13; CDR3: CASWAAGVTEAFF; DNA: TGTGCCAGCTGGGCCGCGGGGGTCACTGAAGCTTTCTTT
J: TRBJ1-5; size: .; D: .; V: TRBV5-1; length: 15; CDR3: CASSPARSINQPQHF; DNA: TGCGCCAGCAGCCCGGCCAGGTCTATTAATCAGCCCCAGCATTTT
J: TRBJ2-7; size: .; D: .; V: TRBV28; length: 14; CDR3: CASRPHLVAYEQYF; DNA: TGTGCCAGCAGGCCGCACCTGGTGGCCTACGAGCAGTACTTC
J: TRBJ2-3; size: .; D: TRBD2; V: TRBV13; length: 19; CDR3: CASSSLGAPGLAGTDTQYF; DNA: TGTGCCAGCAGCTCTCTAGGCGCGCCGGGGCTAGCGGGCACAGATACGCAGTATTTT
J: TRBJ1-2; size: few; D: .; V: TRBV6-5; length: 14; CDR3: CASSRGPANYGYTF; DNA: TGTGCCAGCAGTCGGGGGCCAGCTAACTATGGCTACACCTTC
J: TRBJ2-2; size: once; D: TRBD2; V: TRBV30; length: 16; CDR3: CAWSSGVAGVYGELFF; DNA: TGTGCCTGGAGTTCGGGGGTAGCGGGAGTCTACGGGGAGCTGTTTTTT
J: TRBJ1-1; size: .; D: .; V: TRBV29-1; length: 14; CDR3: CSVVWGAGNTEAFF; DNA: TGCAGCGTCGTTTGGGGAGCGGGGAACACTGAAGCTTTCTTT
J: TRBJ2-7; size: .; D: .; V: TRBV7-9; length: 16; CDR3: CASSSPEGPEPYEQYF; DNA: TGTGCCAGCAGCTCTCCCGAGGGCCCAGAGCCCTACGAGCAGTACTTC
J: TRBJ2-7; size: once; D: TRBD1; V: TRBV29-1; length: 14; CDR3: CSANPTGQNYEKYF; DNA: TGCAGCGCAAACCCAACGGGACAGAACTACGAGAAGTACTTC